This T cell receptor (beta chain) was documented in a study of regulatory T cells in long-lasting Graves disease. For TCR beta, libraries came from iRepertoire HTBI primers and Arm-PCR of CDR3 regions. One entry per CDR3 protein, called by TCRdb with MiXCR from the multiplex PCR reads. The sample yields roughly 410,000 distinct CDR3 sequences, 15% seen once. The time point: newly diagnosed GD, antithyroid drugs for less than 3 months. PBMC RNA was the source of the TCR library. The CDR3 spans 13 residues. Germline-derived CDR1 and CDR2 are MNHNS and SASEGT. Deletions cut 5 bases from V and 3 bases from J, with 11 bases between. This clonotype has at least ten counts. The same sample was also studied in work on T cells in Graves' hyperthyroidism and ophthalmopathy. That source adds: During a first-round RT-PCR of the TCR CDR3, the HTBI primer set was used. Most expanded thyroid clonotypes above 0.001 also appeared in blood.

V is TRBV6-1 and J is TRBJ2-7; D might be TRBD2 (6 bases). This specimen consisted of peripheral blood mononuclear cells (PBMCs), obtained at new diagnosis, from a patient treated with antithyroid drugs. This sequence originates from a woman in her 40s with Graves disease. The DNA of the CDR3 is TGTGCCAGCAGTCGGACTATCGGCTACGAGCAGTACTTC. The encoded protein is CASSRTIGYEQYF.